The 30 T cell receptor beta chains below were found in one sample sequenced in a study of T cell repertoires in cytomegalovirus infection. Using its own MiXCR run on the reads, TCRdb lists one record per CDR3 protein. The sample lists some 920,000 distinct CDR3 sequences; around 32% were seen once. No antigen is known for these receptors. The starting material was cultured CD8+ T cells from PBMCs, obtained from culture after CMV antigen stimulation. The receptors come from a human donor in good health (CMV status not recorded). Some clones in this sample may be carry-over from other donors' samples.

Written as DNA, the CDR3 is TGTGCCAGCAGCCAAGCAGAAAAACTGTTTTTT. This encodes CASSQAEKLFF. V gene TRBV3-1 combines with J gene TRBJ1-4; no reliable D call. Trimming cost V 1 base and J 8 bases, with 2 bases left between them. This CDR3 has 11 amino acids. The V gene's germline CDR1 is LGHDT and CDR2 YNNKEL (reference sequence).

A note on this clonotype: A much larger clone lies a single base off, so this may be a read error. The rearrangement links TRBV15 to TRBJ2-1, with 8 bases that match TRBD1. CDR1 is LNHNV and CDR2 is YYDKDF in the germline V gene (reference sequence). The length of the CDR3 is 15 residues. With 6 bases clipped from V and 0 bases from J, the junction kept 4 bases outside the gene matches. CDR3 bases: TGTGCCACCAGTCGGACAGGGAGCTCCTACAATGAGCAGTTCTTC. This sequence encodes CATSRTGSSYNEQFF.

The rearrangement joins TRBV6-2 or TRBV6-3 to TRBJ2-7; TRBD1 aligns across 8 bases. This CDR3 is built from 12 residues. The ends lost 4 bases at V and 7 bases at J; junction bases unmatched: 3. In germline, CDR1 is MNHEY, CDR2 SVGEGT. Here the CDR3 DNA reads TGTGCCAGCAGTTCGGGACAGGCGGAGCAGTACGTC. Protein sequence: CASSSGQAEQYV.

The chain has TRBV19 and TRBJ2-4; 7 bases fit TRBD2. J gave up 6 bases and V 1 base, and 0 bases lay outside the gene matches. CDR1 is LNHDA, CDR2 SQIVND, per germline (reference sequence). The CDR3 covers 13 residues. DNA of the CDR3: TGTGCCAGTAGTATAGGGGGGGGAAACATTCAGTACTTC. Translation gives CASSIGGGNIQYF.

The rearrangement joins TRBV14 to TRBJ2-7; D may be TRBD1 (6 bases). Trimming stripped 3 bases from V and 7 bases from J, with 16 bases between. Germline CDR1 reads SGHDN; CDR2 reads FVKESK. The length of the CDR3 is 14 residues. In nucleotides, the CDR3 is TGTGCCAGCAGCCACCGGGACATCCTGTATGAGCAGTACTTC. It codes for CASSHRDILYEQYF.

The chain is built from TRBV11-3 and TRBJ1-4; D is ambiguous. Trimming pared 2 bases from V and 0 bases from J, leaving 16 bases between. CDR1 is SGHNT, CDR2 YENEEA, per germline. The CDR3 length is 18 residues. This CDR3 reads CASSLLVSEPSTNEKLFF. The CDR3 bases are TGTGCCAGCAGCTTATTGGTGTCGGAACCTTCAACTAATGAAAAACTGTTTTTT.

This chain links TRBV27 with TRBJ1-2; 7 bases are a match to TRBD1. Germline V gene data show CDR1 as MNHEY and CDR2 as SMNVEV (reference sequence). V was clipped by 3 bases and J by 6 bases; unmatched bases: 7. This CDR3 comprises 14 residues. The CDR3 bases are TGTGCCAGCAGTTTGGAGGGGGCCTCGGATGGCTACACCTTC. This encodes CASSLEGASDGYTF.

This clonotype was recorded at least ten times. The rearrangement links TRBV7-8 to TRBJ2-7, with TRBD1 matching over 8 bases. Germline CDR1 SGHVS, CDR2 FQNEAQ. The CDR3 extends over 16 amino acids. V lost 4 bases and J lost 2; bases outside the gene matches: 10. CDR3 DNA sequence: TGTGCCAGCAGCTCCTTCCCGGGACAGGCGGCCTACGAGCAGTACTTC. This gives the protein CASSSFPGQAAYEQYF. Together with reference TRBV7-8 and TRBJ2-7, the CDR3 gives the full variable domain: GAGVSQSPRYKVAKRGQDVALRCDPISGHVSLFWYQQALGQGPEFLTYFQNEAQLDKSGLPSDRFFAERPEGSVSTLKIQRTQQEDSAVYLCASSSFPGQAAYEQYFGPGTRLTVT.

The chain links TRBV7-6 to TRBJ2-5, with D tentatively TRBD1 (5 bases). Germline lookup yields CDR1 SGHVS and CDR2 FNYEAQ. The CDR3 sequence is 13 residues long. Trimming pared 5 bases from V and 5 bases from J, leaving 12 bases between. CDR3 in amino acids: CASSHDKGETQYF. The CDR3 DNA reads TGTGCCAGCAGCCATGATAAGGGGGAGACCCAGTACTTC.

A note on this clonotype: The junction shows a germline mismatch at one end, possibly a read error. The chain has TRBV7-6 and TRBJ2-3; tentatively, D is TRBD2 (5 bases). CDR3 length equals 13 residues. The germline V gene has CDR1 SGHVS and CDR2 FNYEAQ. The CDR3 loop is CANSLEGPDTQYF. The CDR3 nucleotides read TGTGCCAACAGCTTAGAGGGTCCAGATACGCAGTATTTT.

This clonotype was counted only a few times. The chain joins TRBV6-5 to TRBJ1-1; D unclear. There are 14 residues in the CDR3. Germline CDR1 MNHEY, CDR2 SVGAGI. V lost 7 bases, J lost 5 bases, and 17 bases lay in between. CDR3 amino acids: CASKRPDARTEAFF. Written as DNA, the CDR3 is TGTGCCAGCAAAAGACCGGACGCGAGGACTGAAGCTTTCTTT.

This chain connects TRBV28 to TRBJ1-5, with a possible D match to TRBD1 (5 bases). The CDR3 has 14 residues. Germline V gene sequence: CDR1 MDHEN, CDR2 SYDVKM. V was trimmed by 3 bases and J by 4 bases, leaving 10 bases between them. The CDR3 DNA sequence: TGTGCCAGCAGTTTTTGGGCAGGGAATCAGCCCCAGCATTTT. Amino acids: CASSFWAGNQPQHF.

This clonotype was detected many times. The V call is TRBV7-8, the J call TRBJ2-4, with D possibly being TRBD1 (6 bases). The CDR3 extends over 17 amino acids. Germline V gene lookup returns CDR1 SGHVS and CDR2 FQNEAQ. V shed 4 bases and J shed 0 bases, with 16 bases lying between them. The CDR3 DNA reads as TGTGCCAGCAGCTCTCGGGACACACCTAAAGCCAAAAACATTCAGTACTTC. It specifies CASSSRDTPKAKNIQYF.

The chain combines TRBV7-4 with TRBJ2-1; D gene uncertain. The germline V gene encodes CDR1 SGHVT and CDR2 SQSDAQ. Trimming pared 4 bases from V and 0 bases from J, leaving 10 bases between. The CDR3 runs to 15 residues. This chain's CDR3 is CASSSFVDSYNEQFF. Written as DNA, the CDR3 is TGTGCCAGCAGCTCATTCGTGGACTCCTACAATGAGCAGTTCTTC.

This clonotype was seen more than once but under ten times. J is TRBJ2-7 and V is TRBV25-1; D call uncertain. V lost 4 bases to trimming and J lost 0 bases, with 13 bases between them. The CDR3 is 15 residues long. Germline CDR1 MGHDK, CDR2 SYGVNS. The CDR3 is CASSGRGVSSYEQYV. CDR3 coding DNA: TGTGCCAGCAGTGGCCGTGGAGTGAGCTCCTACGAGCAGTACGTC.

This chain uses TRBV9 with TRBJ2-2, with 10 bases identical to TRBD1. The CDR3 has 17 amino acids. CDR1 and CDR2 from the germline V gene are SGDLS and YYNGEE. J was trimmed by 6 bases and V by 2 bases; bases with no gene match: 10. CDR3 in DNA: TGTGCCAGCAGCGTCGAGGCCGGGACAGGGGCCTCCGGGGAGCTGTTTTTT. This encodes CASSVEAGTGASGELFF. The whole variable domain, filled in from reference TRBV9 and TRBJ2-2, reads DSGVTQTPKHLITATGQRVTLRCSPRSGDLSVYWYQQSLDQGLQFLIQYYNGEERAKGNILERFSAQQFPDLHSELNLSSLELGDSALYFCASSVEAGTGASGELFFGEGSRLTVL.

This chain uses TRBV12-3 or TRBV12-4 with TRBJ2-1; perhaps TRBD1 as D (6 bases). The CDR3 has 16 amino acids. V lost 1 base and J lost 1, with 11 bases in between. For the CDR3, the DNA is TGTGCCAGCAGTTTAGGGGGACATACTTCCTACAATGAGCAGTTCTTC. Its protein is CASSLGGHTSYNEQFF.

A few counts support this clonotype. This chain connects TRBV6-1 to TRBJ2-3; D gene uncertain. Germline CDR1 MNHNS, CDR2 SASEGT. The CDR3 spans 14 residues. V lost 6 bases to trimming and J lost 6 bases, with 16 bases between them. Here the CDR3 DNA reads TGTGCCAGCAGCGGCTTGGGTCCCTTGGATACGCAGTATTTT. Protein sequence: CASSGLGPLDTQYF.

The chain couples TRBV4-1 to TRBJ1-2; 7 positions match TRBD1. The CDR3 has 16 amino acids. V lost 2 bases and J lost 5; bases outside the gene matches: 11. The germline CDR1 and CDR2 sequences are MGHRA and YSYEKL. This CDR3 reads CASSQTRTGTDYGYTF. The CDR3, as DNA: TGCGCCAGCAGCCAAACGCGGACCGGGACAGATTATGGCTACACCTTC.

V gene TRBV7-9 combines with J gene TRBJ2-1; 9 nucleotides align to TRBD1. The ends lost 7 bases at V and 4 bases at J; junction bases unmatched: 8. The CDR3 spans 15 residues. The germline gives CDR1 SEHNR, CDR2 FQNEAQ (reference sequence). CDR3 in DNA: TGTGCCAGCACCAGGGGGACAGGGAGATACAATGAGCAGTTCTTC. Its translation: CASTRGTGRYNEQFF.

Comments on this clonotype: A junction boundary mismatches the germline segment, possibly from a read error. CDR3 residues: CASSLGGGYNSPPHF. The CDR3, as DNA: TGTGCCAGCAGTTTAGGAGGGGGCTATAATTCACCCCCCCACTTT. The chain has TRBV27 and TRBJ1-6, with 7 bases that match TRBD1. The CDR3 has 15 amino acids. Germline values: CDR1 MNHEY, CDR2 SMNVEV (reference sequence).

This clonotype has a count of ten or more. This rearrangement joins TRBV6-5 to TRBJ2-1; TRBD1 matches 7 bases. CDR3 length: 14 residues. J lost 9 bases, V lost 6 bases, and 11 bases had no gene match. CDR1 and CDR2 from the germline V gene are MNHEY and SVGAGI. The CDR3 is CASRTNRGFSEQFF. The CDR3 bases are TGTGCCAGCAGGACAAACAGGGGTTTTAGTGAGCAGTTCTTC.

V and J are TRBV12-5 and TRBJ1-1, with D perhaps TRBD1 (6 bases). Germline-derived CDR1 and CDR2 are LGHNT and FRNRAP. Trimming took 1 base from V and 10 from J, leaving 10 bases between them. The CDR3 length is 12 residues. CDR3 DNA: TGTGCTAGTGGTTTGGCAGGGGCGCGAGCTTTCTTT. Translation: CASGLAGARAFF.

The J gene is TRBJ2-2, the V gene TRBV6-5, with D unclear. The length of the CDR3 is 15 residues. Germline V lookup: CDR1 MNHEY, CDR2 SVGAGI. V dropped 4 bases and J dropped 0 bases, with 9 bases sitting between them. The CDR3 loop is CASSLRNPNTGELFF. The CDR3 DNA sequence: TGTGCCAGCAGTTTGCGAAACCCGAACACCGGGGAGCTGTTTTTT.

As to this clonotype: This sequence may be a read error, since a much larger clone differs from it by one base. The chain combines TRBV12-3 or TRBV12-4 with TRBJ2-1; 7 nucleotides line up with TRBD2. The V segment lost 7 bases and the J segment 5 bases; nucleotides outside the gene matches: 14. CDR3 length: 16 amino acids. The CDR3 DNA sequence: TGTGCCAGCAATTCTCCTGGGCGGGGGACTCACAATGAGCAGTTCTTC. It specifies CASNSPGRGTHNEQFF.

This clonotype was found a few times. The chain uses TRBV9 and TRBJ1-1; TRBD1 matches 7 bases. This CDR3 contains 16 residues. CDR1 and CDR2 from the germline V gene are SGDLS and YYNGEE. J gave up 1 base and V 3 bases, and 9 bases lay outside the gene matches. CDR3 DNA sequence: TGTGCCAGCAGCGCGCCGCGACAGGGTCCGAACACTGAAGCTTTCTTT. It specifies CASSAPRQGPNTEAFF.

The CDR3 here is CASRFYLNNEQFF. The CDR3 DNA sequence: TGTGCCAGCAGATTTTACTTAAACAATGAGCAGTTCTTC. The rearrangement links TRBV6-1 to TRBJ2-1; D remains unclear. The V gene's germline CDR1 is MNHNS and CDR2 SASEGT. V was trimmed by 6 bases and J by 5 bases, leaving 11 bases between them. The CDR3 extends over 13 amino acids.

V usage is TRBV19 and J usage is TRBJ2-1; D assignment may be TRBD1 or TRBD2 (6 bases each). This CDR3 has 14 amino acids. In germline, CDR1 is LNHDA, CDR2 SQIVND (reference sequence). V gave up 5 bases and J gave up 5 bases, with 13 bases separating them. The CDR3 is CASSAGQRNNEQFF. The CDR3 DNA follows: TGTGCCAGTAGTGCGGGACAAAGAAACAATGAGCAGTTCTTC.

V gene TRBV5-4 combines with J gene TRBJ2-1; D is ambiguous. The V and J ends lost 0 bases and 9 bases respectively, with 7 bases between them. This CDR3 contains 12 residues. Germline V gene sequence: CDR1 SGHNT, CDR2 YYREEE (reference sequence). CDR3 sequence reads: CASSLDLGEQFF. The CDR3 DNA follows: TGTGCCAGCAGCTTGGACCTTGGTGAGCAGTTCTTC.

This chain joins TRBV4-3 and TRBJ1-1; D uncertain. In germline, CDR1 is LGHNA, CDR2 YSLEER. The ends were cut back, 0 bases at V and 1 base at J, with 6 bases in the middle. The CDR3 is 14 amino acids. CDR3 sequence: CASSQDGPNTEAFF. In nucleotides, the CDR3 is TGCGCCAGCAGCCAAGATGGGCCGAACACTGAAGCTTTCTTT.